The present entry profiles one T cell receptor (beta chain) with its context. Its antigen is still unknown. Some clones are missing from TCRdb's copy, which holds only in-frame ones; the method was immunoSEQ multiplex PCR. The sample lists roughly 75,000 clones; around 72% were seen once. The sample comes from a study of vaccination effects on CD4 cells after COVID-19. Trimming stripped 3 bases from V and 7 bases from J, with 15 bases between. The CDR3 is 14 amino acids. Germline V CDR1 and CDR2: DFQATT, SNEGSKA (reference sequence). Using viral peptide pools, the ViraFEST assay grew out antigen-specific CD4+ T cells prior to sequencing. Upon completion of 10 to 11 days in culture, CD4+ T cells were isolated. The healthy vaccine recipients, who had no prior SARS-CoV-2 infection, showed negative nucleocapsid antibodies. Wells of 1.5 million to 2 million PBMC each were grown with around 10 IU/ml IL-2 and 9.5 to 10 ug/ml peptides.

The clonotype comes from a human donor who received a COVID-19 vaccine. The chain links TRBV20-1 to TRBJ2-2, with a weak D call TRBD1 (6 bases). The starting material was CD4+ T cells from PBMCs cultured with HCoV-OC43 spike peptides, obtained before COVID-19 vaccination. The subset: HCoV-OC43 spike overlapping peptide pool stimulation. CDR3 protein: CSASPNRDGGELFF. CDR3 DNA sequence: TGCAGTGCTAGTCCAAACAGGGACGGCGGGGAGCTGTTTTTT.